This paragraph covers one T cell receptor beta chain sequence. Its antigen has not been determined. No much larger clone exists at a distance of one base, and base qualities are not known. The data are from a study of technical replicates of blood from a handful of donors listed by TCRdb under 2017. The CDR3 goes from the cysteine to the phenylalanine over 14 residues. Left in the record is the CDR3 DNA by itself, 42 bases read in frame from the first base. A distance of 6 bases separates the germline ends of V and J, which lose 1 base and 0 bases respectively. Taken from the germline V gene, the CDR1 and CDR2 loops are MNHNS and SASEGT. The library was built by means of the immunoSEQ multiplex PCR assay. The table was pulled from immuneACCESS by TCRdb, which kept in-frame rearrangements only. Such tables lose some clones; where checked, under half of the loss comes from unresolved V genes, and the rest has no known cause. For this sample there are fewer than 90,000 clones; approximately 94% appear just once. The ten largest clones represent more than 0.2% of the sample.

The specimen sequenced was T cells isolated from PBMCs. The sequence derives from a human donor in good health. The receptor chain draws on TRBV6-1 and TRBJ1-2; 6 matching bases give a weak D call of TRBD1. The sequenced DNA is TGTGCCAGCAGTGAAGGGACAGCTAACTATGGCTACACCTTC. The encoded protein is CASSEGTANYGYTF.